The entry below describes one TCR beta chain. This clonotype has a handful of counts. The antigen it recognizes is unknown. Base qualities were left out, and no much larger clone turns up one base away. Ficoll-Paque density gradient centrifugation was used to isolate PBMCs. The run used an Illumina NovaSeq 6000. Using 5'RACE with constant-segment primers, TCRalpha and TCRbeta cDNA libraries were constructed, with sample barcodes and unique molecular identifiers added in the process. RNA was extracted from every sample with Trizol reagent. Amplification of the libraries took two PCR steps, and the second step added a second sample barcode plus Illumina TruSeq adapters. Sequencing of libraries was performed on an Illumina NovaSeq with 2 x 150 bp paired-end reads. Per the source publication's procedure: With migec v1.2.7, reads were demultiplexed and then collapsed into UMI-guided consensus sequences. Using mixcr v2.1.11, the UMI consensuses were aligned to TRA and TRB V and J templates and assembled into clonotypes. A clonotype was counted as expanded or contracted only when both edgeR and NoisET called the clonotype significant, with the noise models trained on biological replicates. edgeR calls used a false discovery rate-adjusted p below 0.01 and a log2 fold-change threshold of 1. As an exploratory analysis of dynamics, max-normalized trajectories of the 1000 most abundant clonotypes were examined by PCA with hierarchical clustering. Separately sequenced CD4+ and CD8+ repertoires were used to assign a CD4 or CD8 phenotype to each responding clone. The public reads were run again by TCRdb, first through fastp at Q25 and then through MiXCR, and only productive beta chains were kept. Entries that share a CDR3 protein sequence are merged under the most common genes and DNA. The V and J calls reflect TCRdb's pipeline rather than the authors' work. The sample has approximately 450,000 distinct CDR3 sequences on record, about 20% of them singletons. Around 12% of the sample goes to the ten largest clones.

The CDR3 numbers 15 residues from cysteine through phenylalanine. Left in the record is the CDR3 DNA by itself, 45 bases read in frame from the first base. CDR1 SGHNT and CDR2 YYREEE are derived from the germline V gene (reference sequence). From V the trimming removes 4 bases and from J it removes 4 bases, while the gene matches leave 3 bases of the junction unaccounted for. The data belong to a study of T-cell memory formation after mild COVID-19 (dated by TCRdb to about 2021). Background on the whole study: TCR sequence clusters from the two donors were found to be largely donor specific. Two young, previously healthy adult volunteers, one female and one male, were included in the cohort. In a couple of donors, T-cell clones that expanded and contracted after mild COVID-19 were tracked by sequencing TCRalpha and TCRbeta repertoires over time. Findings and caveats that apply to the study as a whole: The second-wave clones that peaked on day 37 were not confirmed to be SARS-CoV-2 specific. Clones that contracted from day 15 to 85 showed balanced CD4/CD8 phenotypes, whereas a second wave of clones that expanded from day 15 to 37 leaned towards CD4+. The study covered only two mild cases, and larger cohorts including severe cases with pre-infection samples were considered necessary. Some responding clones were detected in pre-infection memory, suggesting pre-existing cross-reactive memory T cells joined the SARS-CoV-2 response. Contracting CD4+ clones were located mainly in the CM and EM memory subsets, whereas CD8+ clones were found to be enriched in EMRA.

The sequenced sample was PBMCs or a T cell subset sorted from them (not recorded which). This chain is built from TRBV5-4 and TRBJ2-2, and 11 junction bases match TRBD2. This TCR came from an adult woman who had mild COVID-19 (a few samples of this study predate the infection). The sample titles of this study are shuffled in the database, so cell type and time point are left out; the donor was told from shared clones. The CDR3 protein is CASSLGTSGTGELFF. The DNA reads as follows: TGTGCCAGCAGCCTGGGGACTAGCGGCACCGGGGAGCTGTTTTTT. This CDR3, with the reference TRBV5-4 and TRBJ2-2 proteins standing in past its ends, gives the full variable domain ETGVTQSPTHLIKTRGQQVTLRCSSQSGHNTVSWYQQALGQGPQFIFQYYREEENGRGNFPPRFSGLQFPNYSSELNVNALELDDSALYLCASSLGTSGTGELFFGEGSRLTVL.